The T cell receptor (beta chain) under discussion was sequenced for a study of early T cells in non-severe SARS-CoV-2 infection. From the 5' RACE reads, TCRdb called clonotypes with MiXCR, one entry per CDR3 protein. The repertoire consists of 50,000 to 55,000 distinct CDR3 sequences, with about a tenth occurring once and the leading ten covering about 16%. This clonotype was detected a few times. This CDR3 has 14 amino acids. Germline-derived CDR1 and CDR2 are SGHAT and FQNNGV. V was shortened by 3 bases and J by 5 bases, with 14 bases between the two germline ends. The gene calls are TRBV11-2 and TRBJ2-7; D not certain. This sequence was found in an adult who was a healthcare worker with PCR-confirmed SARS-CoV-2 infection or an uninfected control (not recorded which). The sample comprised whole blood. CDR3 DNA sequence: TGTGCCAGCAGCTTTTGGCAAACGAGGAACGAGCAGTACTTC. Its translation is CASSFWQTRNEQYF.